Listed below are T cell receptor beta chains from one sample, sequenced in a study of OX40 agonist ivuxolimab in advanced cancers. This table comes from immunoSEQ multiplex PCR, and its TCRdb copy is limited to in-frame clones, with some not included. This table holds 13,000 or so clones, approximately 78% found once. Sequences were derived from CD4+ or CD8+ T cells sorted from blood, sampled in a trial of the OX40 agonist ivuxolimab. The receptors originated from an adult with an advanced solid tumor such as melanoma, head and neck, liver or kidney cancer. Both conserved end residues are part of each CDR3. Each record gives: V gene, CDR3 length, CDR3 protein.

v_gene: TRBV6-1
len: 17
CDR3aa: CASSEVFFPGTAYEQYF

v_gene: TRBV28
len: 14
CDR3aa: CASSETGGLNEQFF

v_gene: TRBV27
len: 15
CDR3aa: CASSTTSGRFSEQYF

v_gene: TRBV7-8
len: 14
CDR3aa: CASSLGQGAYEQYF

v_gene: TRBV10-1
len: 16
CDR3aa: CASSESKAGRSGEQFF

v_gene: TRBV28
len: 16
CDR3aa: CASSPREAPIDSPLHF

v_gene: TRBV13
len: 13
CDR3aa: CASSPGPNQPQHF

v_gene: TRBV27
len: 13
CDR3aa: CASSRRLAGELFF

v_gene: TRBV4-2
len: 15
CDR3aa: CASSQVKTSTDTQYF

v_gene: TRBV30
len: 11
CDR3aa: CAWSEYREQYF

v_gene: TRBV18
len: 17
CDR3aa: CASSEEPGQSYSYEQYF

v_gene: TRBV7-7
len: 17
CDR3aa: CASSPLGQGVSDTEAFF

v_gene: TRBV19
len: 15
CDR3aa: CASSSKGQGNQPQHF

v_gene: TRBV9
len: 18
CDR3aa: CASSDGTSGGFTYNEQFF

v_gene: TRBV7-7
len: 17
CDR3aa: CASQSTTFDRGVEKLFF